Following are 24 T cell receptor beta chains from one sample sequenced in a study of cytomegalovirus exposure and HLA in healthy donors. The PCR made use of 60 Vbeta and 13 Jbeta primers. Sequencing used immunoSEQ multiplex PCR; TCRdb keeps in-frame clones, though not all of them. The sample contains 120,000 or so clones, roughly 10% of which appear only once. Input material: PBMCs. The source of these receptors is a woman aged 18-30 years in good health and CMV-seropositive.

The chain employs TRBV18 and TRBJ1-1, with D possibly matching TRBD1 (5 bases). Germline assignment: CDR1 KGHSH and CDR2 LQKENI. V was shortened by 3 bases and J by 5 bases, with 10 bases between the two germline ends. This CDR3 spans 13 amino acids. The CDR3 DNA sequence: TGTGCCAGCTCACCGAGTTCAGGGACTGAAGCTTTCTTT. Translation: CASSPSSGTEAFF.

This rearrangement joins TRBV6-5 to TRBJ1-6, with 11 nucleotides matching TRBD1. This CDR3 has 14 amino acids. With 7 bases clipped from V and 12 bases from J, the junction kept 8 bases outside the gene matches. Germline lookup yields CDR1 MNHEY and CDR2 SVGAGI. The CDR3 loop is CASTTGTGGVPLHF. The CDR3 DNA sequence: TGTGCCAGCACTACCGGGACAGGGGGGGTACCCCTCCACTTT.

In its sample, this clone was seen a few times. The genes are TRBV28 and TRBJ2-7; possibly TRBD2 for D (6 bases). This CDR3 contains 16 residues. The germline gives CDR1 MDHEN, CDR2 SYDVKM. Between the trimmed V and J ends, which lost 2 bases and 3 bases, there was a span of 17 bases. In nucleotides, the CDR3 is TGTGCCAGCAGTTTAAACCCCGGTGGAGGGGACTACGAGCAGTACTTC. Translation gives CASSLNPGGGDYEQYF.

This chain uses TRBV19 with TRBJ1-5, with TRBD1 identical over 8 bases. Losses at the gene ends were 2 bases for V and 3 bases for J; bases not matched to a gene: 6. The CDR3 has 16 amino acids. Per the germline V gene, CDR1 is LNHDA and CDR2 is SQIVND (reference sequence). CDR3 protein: CASSIPNRGANQPQHF. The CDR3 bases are TGTGCCAGTAGTATACCCAACAGGGGGGCCAATCAGCCCCAGCATTTT.

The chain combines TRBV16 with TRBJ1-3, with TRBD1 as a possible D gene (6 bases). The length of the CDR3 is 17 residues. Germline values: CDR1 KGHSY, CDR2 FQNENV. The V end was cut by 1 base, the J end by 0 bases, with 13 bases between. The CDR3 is CASSQWGTPISGNTIYF. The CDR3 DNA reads TGTGCCAGCAGCCAATGGGGGACACCGATCTCTGGAAACACCATATATTTT. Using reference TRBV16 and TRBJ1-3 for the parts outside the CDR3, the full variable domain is GEEVAQTPKHLVRGEGQKAKLYCAPIKGHSYVFWYQQVLKNEFKFLISFQNENVFDETGMPKERFSAKCLPNSPCSLEIQATKLEDSAVYFCASSQWGTPISGNTIYFGEGSWLTVV.

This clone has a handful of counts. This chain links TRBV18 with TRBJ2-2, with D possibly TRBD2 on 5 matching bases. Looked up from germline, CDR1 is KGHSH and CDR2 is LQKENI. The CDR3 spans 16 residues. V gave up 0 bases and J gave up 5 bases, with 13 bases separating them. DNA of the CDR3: TGTGCCAGCTCACCACCGGACGGGATAGTTACCGGGGAGCTGTTTTTT. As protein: CASSPPDGIVTGELFF.

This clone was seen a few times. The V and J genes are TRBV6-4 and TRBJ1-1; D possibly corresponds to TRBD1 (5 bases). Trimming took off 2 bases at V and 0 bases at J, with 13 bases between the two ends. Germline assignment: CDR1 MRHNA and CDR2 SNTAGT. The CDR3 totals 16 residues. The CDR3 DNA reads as TGTGCCAGCAGTGACGAGTCACCCAGGGTGAACACTGAAGCTTTCTTT. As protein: CASSDESPRVNTEAFF.

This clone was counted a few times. This CDR3 reads CASSHLAGSNQPQHF. The DNA for the CDR3 is TGCGCCAGCAGCCATTTAGCAGGGAGCAATCAGCCCCAGCATTTT. This chain uses TRBV4-1 with TRBJ1-5; D perhaps matches TRBD1 (5 bases). The length of the CDR3 is 15 residues. Germline-derived CDR1 and CDR2 are MGHRA and YSYEKL. V dropped 3 bases and J dropped 1 base, with 10 bases sitting between them.

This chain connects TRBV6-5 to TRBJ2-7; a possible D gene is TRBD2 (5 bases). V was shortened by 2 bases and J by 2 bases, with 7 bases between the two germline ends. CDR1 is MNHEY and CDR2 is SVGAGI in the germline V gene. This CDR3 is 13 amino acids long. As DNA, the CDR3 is TGTGCCAGCAGTTACCCGGGAACCTACGAGCAGTACTTC. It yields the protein CASSYPGTYEQYF.

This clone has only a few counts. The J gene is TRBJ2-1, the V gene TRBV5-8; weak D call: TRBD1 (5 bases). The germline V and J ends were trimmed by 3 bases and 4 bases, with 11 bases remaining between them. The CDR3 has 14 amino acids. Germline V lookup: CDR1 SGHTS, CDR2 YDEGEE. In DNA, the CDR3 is TGTGCCAGCAGCTCCATGACAGATTACAATGAGCAGTTCTTC. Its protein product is CASSSMTDYNEQFF. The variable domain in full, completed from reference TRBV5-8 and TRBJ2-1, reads EAGVTQSPTHLIKTRGQQATLRCSPISGHTSVYWYQQALGLGLQFLLWYDEGEERNRGNFPPRFSGRQFPNYSSELNVNALELEDSALYLCASSSMTDYNEQFFGPGTRLTVL.

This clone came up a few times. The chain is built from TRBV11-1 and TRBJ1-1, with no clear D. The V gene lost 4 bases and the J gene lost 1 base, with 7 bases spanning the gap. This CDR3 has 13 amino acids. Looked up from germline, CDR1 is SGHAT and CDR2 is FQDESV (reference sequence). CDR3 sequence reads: CASSYRQNTEAFF. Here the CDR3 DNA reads TGTGCCAGCAGCTACAGACAGAACACTGAAGCTTTCTTT.

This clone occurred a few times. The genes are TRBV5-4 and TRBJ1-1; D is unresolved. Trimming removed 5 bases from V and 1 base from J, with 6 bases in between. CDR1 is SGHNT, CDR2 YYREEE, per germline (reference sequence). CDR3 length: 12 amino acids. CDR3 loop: CASRRGNTEAFF. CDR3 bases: TGTGCCAGCAGACGGGGGAACACTGAAGCTTTCTTT.

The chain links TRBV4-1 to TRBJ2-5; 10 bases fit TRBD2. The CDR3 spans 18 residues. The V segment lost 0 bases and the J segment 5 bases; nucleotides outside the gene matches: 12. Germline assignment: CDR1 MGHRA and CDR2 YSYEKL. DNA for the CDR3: TGCGCCAGCAGCCAAGAGAGCGGGTGGGCTAGCGGGAGTGAGACCCAGTACTTC. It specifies CASSQESGWASGSETQYF.

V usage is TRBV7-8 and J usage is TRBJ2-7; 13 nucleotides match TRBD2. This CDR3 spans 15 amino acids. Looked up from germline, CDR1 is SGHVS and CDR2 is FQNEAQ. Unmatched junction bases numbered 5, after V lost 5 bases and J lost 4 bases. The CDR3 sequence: CASSPGTSGNYEQYF. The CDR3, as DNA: TGTGCCAGCAGCCCAGGGACTAGCGGGAATTACGAGCAGTACTTC.

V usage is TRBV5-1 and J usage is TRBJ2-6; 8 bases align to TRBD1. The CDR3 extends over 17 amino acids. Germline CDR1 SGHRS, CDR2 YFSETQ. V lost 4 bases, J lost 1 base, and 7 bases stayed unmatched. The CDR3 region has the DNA TGCGCCAGCAGCCCCCAGGGGGCCTTTTCTGGGGCCAACGTCCTGACTTTC. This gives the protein CASSPQGAFSGANVLTF.

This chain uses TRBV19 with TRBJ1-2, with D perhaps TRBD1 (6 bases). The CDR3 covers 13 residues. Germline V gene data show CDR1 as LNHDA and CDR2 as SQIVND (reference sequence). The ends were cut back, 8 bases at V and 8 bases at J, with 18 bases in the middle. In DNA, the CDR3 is TGTGCCAGTTCGGCTGGACAGTTGGGAGGCTACACCTTC. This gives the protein CASSAGQLGGYTF.

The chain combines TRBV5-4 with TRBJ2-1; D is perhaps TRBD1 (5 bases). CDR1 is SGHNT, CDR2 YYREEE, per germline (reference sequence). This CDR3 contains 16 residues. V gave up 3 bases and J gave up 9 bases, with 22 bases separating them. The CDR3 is CASSSVSRGRDGEQFF. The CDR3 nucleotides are TGTGCCAGCAGCTCTGTAAGTAGGGGCAGGGATGGTGAGCAGTTCTTC.

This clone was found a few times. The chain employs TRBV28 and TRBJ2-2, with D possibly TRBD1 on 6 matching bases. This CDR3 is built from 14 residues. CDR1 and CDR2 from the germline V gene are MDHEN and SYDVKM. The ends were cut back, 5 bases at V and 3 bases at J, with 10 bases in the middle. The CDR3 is CASSATGYTGELFF. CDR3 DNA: TGTGCCAGCAGTGCCACAGGGTACACCGGGGAGCTGTTTTTT. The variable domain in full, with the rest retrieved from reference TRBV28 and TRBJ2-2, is DVKVTQSSRYLVKRTGEKVFLECVQDMDHENMFWYRQDPGLGLRLIYFSYDVKMKEKGDIPEGYSVSREKKERFSLILESASTNQTSMYLCASSATGYTGELFFGEGSRLTVL.

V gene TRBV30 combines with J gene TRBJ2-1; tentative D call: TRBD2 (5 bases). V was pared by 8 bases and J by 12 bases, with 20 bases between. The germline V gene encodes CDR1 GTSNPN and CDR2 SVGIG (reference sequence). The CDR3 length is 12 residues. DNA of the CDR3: TGTGCCAGTTCCCCGGACTGGCCTGGGCAGTTCTTC. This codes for CASSPDWPGQFF.

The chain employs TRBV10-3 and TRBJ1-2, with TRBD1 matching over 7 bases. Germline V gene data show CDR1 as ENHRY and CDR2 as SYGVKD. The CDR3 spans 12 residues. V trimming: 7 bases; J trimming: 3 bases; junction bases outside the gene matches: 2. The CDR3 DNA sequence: TGTGCCATCAACCAGGGGGACTATGGCTACACCTTC. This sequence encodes CAINQGDYGYTF.

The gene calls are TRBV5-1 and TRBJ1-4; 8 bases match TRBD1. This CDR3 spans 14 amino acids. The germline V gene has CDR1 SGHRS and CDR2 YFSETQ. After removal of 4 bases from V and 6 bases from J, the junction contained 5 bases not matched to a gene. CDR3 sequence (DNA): TGCGCCAGCAGCACACAGGGGGGAGATGAAAAACTGTTTTTT. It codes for CASSTQGGDEKLFF.

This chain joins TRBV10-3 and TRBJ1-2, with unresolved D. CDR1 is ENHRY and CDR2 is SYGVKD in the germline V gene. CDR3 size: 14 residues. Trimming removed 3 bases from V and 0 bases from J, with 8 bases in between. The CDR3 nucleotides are TGTGCCATCAGTGATCCGGGTACTAACTATGGCTACACCTTC. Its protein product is CAISDPGTNYGYTF.

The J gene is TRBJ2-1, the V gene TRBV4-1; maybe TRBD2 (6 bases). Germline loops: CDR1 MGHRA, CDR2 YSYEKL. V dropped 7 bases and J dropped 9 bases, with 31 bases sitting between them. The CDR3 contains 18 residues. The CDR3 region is CASTLPEIGGPYSGEQFF. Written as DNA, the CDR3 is TGCGCCAGCACCCTTCCCGAAATAGGAGGGCCTTATTCGGGTGAGCAGTTCTTC.

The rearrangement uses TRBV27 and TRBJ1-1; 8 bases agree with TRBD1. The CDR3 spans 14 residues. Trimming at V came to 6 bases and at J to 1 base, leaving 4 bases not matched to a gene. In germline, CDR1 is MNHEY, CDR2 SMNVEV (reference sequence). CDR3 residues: CASSRGTGNTEAFF. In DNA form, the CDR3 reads TGTGCCAGCAGCAGGGGGACAGGGAACACTGAAGCTTTCTTT.